Included here is one T cell receptor beta chain sequence, with context. Original processing methods: From reference gene primer amplification, estimates of nucleated cell counts were derived. Sequencing was performed with immunoSEQ multiplex PCR; in TCRdb, only in-frame clones are kept and a portion is missing. V, J and clone size are taken as reported in that table, and D and trimming were inferred from the DNA itself. This sample has about 240,000 clones, with 70% to 90% found just once. V lost 0 bases to trimming and J lost 0 bases, with 4 bases between them. Germline V lookup: CDR1 SGHRS, CDR2 YFSETQ. The CDR3 has 14 amino acids. This sample was taken from a study of blood T cell repertoires in COVID-19.

The chain is built from TRBV5-1 and TRBJ1-5; D gene ambiguous. This clonotype was sampled from a woman in her sixties or seventies with active or convalescent COVID-19. Sequenced: peripheral blood. The CDR3 bases are TGCGCCAGCAGCTTGGATAATAGCAATCAGCCCCAGCATTTT. Translating gives CASSLDNSNQPQHF.